The rows below give T cell receptor beta chains drawn from one sample of a study of blood T cell repertoires in COVID-19. Using immunoSEQ multiplex PCR, the repertoire was profiled, and TCRdb retains in-frame clones only, with some absent. The sample includes more than 150,000 clones, approximately 89% of them seen just once. Material for sequencing was peripheral blood. These TCRs come from a man aged 40-49 years with active or convalescent COVID-19. Each CDR3 is given with its conserved first and last residue. Fields, in order: D gene, clone size, J gene, V gene, CDR3 DNA, CDR3 protein. A D gene is named only where the DNA matches it firmly. Clone size appears in some rows only: once, few, many, or a class for an expanded clone.

D: .; size: .; J: TRBJ1-2; V: TRBV6-5; DNA: TGTGCCAGCAGTTACTCCCTGACAAGAAACTATGGCTACACCTTC; CDR3: CASSYSLTRNYGYTF
D: .; size: .; J: TRBJ1-4; V: TRBV10-3; DNA: TGTGCCATCAGTGATTCAGTCTTCGAAAAACTGTTTTTT; CDR3: CAISDSVFEKLFF
D: .; size: .; J: TRBJ1-2; V: TRBV28; DNA: TGTGCCAGTGAACCCCCACGGGGGGCCCTTAACTATGGCTACACCTTC; CDR3: CASEPPRGALNYGYTF
D: .; size: .; J: TRBJ1-2; V: TRBV19; DNA: TGTGCCAGTAGCAGGACAGAAGATGGCTACACCTTC; CDR3: CASSRTEDGYTF
D: .; size: .; J: TRBJ1-2; V: TRBV4-1; DNA: TGCGCCAGCAGCCCCCCCGGGAGCTATGGCTACACCTTC; CDR3: CASSPPGSYGYTF
D: TRBD1; size: .; J: TRBJ2-7; V: TRBV7-2; DNA: TGTGCCAGCAGCCCCTGGACAGGACCCTCCTCCTACGAGCAGTACTTC; CDR3: CASSPWTGPSSYEQYF
D: TRBD1; size: .; J: TRBJ1-2; V: TRBV5-1; DNA: TGCGCCAGCAGCCCCGGGACAGAGTACACCTTC; CDR3: CASSPGTEYTF
D: .; size: .; J: TRBJ2-5; V: TRBV7-9; DNA: TGTGCCAGCAGCTTTCCGTCTATCCAAGAGACCCAGTACTTC; CDR3: CASSFPSIQETQYF
D: TRBD1; size: once; J: TRBJ2-2; V: TRBV29-1; DNA: TGCAGCGTTGCGACAGGGGGTGGCGGGGAGCTGTTTTTT; CDR3: CSVATGGGGELFF
D: TRBD2; size: .; J: TRBJ2-3; V: TRBV19; DNA: TGTGCCAGTAGTATAGCTAGCGGGGGACCCTACACAGATACGCAGTATTTT; CDR3: CASSIASGGPYTDTQYF
D: TRBD1; size: .; J: TRBJ1-1; V: TRBV10-3; DNA: TGTGCCATCAGTCGGACAGGGGGGCCTGAAGCTTTCTTT; CDR3: CAISRTGGPEAFF
D: TRBD1; size: .; J: TRBJ1-1; V: TRBV4-1; DNA: TGCGCCAGCAGCCAAAACACAGGGGGCACTGAAGCTTTCTTT; CDR3: CASSQNTGGTEAFF
D: TRBD2; size: .; J: TRBJ2-5; V: TRBV28; DNA: TGTGCCAGCAGTCAGCTCAGCGGGGCCGCCCAAGAGACCCAGTACTTC; CDR3: CASSQLSGAAQETQYF
D: .; size: .; J: TRBJ1-6; V: TRBV2; DNA: TGTGCCAGCAGTGATCCGGGGATGCATAATTCACCCCTCCACTTT; CDR3: CASSDPGMHNSPLHF
D: .; size: few; J: TRBJ1-1; V: TRBV13; DNA: TGTGCCAGCAGCTACAGGGCGGGCACTGAAGCTTTCTTT; CDR3: CASSYRAGTEAFF
D: .; size: .; J: TRBJ1-2; V: TRBV6-5; DNA: TGTGCCAGCAGTCGCGACAGTAACTATGGCTACACCTTC; CDR3: CASSRDSNYGYTF
D: .; size: few; J: TRBJ2-7; V: TRBV6-1; DNA: TGTGCCAGCAGTGAAAGCGGACAGTGGGACGAGCAGTACTTC; CDR3: CASSESGQWDEQYF
D: .; size: .; J: TRBJ1-2; V: TRBV28; DNA: TGTGCCAGCAGGGGGGCAGAACTTTATGGCTACACCTTC; CDR3: CASRGAELYGYTF
D: TRBD1; size: .; J: TRBJ1-2; V: TRBV6-1; DNA: TGTGCCAGCAGTGAAAGCGGGACAGGGTACTATGGCTACACCTTC; CDR3: CASSESGTGYYGYTF
D: TRBD1; size: .; J: TRBJ2-7; V: TRBV5-1; DNA: TGCGCCAGCAGCATTGGAGACAGGGGCACGAGCTCCTACGAGCAGTACTTC; CDR3: CASSIGDRGTSSYEQYF
D: .; size: .; J: TRBJ1-4; V: TRBV30; DNA: TGTGCCTGGAGGGGGAGGAGTGAAAAACTGTTTTTT; CDR3: CAWRGRSEKLFF
D: TRBD2; size: few; J: TRBJ2-1; V: TRBV15; DNA: TGTGCCACCAGCGTCGCCGGGACTAGCGGGTACAATGAGCAGTTCTTC; CDR3: CATSVAGTSGYNEQFF
D: .; size: .; J: TRBJ2-7; V: TRBV4-1; DNA: TGCGCCAGCAGCCAAACGGGTTATTACGAGCAGTACTTC; CDR3: CASSQTGYYEQYF
D: TRBD1; size: few; J: TRBJ1-2; V: TRBV6-5; DNA: TGTGCCAGCAGCCCCGGGACAGAGAATGGCTACACCTTC; CDR3: CASSPGTENGYTF
D: .; size: .; J: TRBJ1-5; V: TRBV5-8; DNA: TGTGCCAGCACCCAGGGTTACAATCAGCCCCAGCATTTT; CDR3: CASTQGYNQPQHF
D: .; size: .; J: TRBJ2-1; V: TRBV6-5; DNA: TGTGCCAGCAGCCCCGGACAGTACAATGAGCAGTTCTTC; CDR3: CASSPGQYNEQFF
D: .; size: .; J: TRBJ2-1; V: TRBV5-6; DNA: TGTGCCAGCAGCTTCACCTCGTATCGGGGTGAGTTCTTC; CDR3: CASSFTSYRGEFF
D: .; size: once; J: TRBJ1-1; V: TRBV5-6; DNA: TGTGCCAGCAGCTTGGCAGGGTGGAAGAACACTGAAGCTTTCTTT; CDR3: CASSLAGWKNTEAFF
D: .; size: .; J: TRBJ1-4; V: TRBV15; DNA: TGTGCCACCAGCAGAGCGGACAGTGCAACTAATGAAAAACTGTTTTTT; CDR3: CATSRADSATNEKLFF
D: .; size: .; J: TRBJ2-3; V: TRBV30; DNA: TGTGCCTGGAGTGTATTCAGGTCTAGCACAGATACGCAGTATTTT; CDR3: CAWSVFRSSTDTQYF
D: TRBD1; size: once; J: TRBJ2-4; V: TRBV30; DNA: TGTGCCTGGAGCGCAGCCGGGACAGGCAAAAACATTCAGTACTTC; CDR3: CAWSAAGTGKNIQYF
D: .; size: .; J: TRBJ2-3; V: TRBV7-8; DNA: TGTGCCAGCAGCCCGGCATCTTTCGACCCCGGGGGTACGCAGTATTTT; CDR3: CASSPASFDPGGTQYF
D: .; size: .; J: TRBJ2-7; V: TRBV20-1; DNA: TGCAGTGCTCGAGACATTTACGAGCAGTACTTC; CDR3: CSARDIYEQYF
D: .; size: .; J: TRBJ2-7; V: TRBV7-2; DNA: TGTGCCAGCAGCTTAGCGCAGGGCTACGAGCAGTACTTC; CDR3: CASSLAQGYEQYF
D: .; size: .; J: TRBJ1-6; V: TRBV6-1; DNA: TGTGCCAGCAGTGAAGCGGCGGGAGGGCGATCACCCCTCCACTTT; CDR3: CASSEAAGGRSPLHF
D: TRBD1; size: .; J: TRBJ2-7; V: TRBV2; DNA: TGTGCCAGCACCGAGGACAGGAATTACGAGCAGTACTTC; CDR3: CASTEDRNYEQYF
D: .; size: .; J: TRBJ1-5; V: TRBV9; DNA: TGTGCCAGCAGCGTAGGGCGAGGGCCCCCCGGTCCGAATCAGCCCCAGCATTTT; CDR3: CASSVGRGPPGPNQPQHF
D: TRBD1; size: .; J: TRBJ1-2; V: TRBV5-1; DNA: TGCGCCAGCAGCTTGACACAGGGGCGATATGGCTACACCTTC; CDR3: CASSLTQGRYGYTF
D: .; size: .; J: TRBJ1-1; V: TRBV9; DNA: TGTGCCAGCAGCGTACTCCCTAGGGAGCCTGAAGCTTTCTTT; CDR3: CASSVLPREPEAFF
D: .; size: .; J: TRBJ1-5; V: TRBV15; DNA: TGTGCCACCAGCAGAAACCCCGAACGAGGGCCCCAGCATTTT; CDR3: CATSRNPERGPQHF
D: TRBD1; size: .; J: TRBJ1-2; V: TRBV14; DNA: TGTGCCAGCAGCCAAGAGATGGACAGGGGTATCTATGGCTACACCTTC; CDR3: CASSQEMDRGIYGYTF
D: TRBD2; size: .; J: TRBJ2-3; V: TRBV5-1; DNA: TGCGCCAGCAGCTCAACACTAGCGGGGGGTAAAGATACGCAGTATTTT; CDR3: CASSSTLAGGKDTQYF
D: TRBD2; size: .; J: TRBJ2-3; V: TRBV4-3; DNA: TGCGCCAGCAGCCCCGGGGGGGCCGGAGATACGCAGTATTTT; CDR3: CASSPGGAGDTQYF
D: .; size: once; J: TRBJ1-5; V: TRBV6-2/TRBV6-3; DNA: TGTGCCAGCAGTTACATCGGGACTGCACATCAGCCCCAGCATTTT; CDR3: CASSYIGTAHQPQHF
D: .; size: .; J: TRBJ2-7; V: TRBV5-1; DNA: TGCGCCAGCAGCACAACAGGGGGGGAGGCCTACGAGCAGTACTTC; CDR3: CASSTTGGEAYEQYF
D: .; size: few; J: TRBJ2-7; V: TRBV7-8; DNA: TGTGCCAGCAGCTATGCGAGGGGGAATCGGGGCGAGCAGTACTTC; CDR3: CASSYARGNRGEQYF
D: .; size: .; J: TRBJ1-1; V: TRBV10-3; DNA: TGTGCCATCAGTACCGACAGTAGCTACACTGAAGCTTTCTTT; CDR3: CAISTDSSYTEAFF
D: TRBD2; size: .; J: TRBJ2-1; V: TRBV3-1/TRBV3-2; DNA: TGTGCCAGCAGCCAGCAGGGACTACCTCCCTACAATGAGCAGTTCTTC; CDR3: CASSQQGLPPYNEQFF
D: .; size: .; J: TRBJ1-1; V: TRBV5-1; DNA: TGCGCCAGCAGGCACACACAGGGTTCTGCTGAAGCTTTCTTT; CDR3: CASRHTQGSAEAFF
D: TRBD1; size: .; J: TRBJ1-4; V: TRBV30; DNA: TGTGCCTGGACGGCGTGGGACAGGGGAAATGAAAAACTGTTTTTT; CDR3: CAWTAWDRGNEKLFF